The clone carrying this T cell receptor beta chain has only a few counts. The target antigen is unknown. The sample belongs to a study of metastatic and nonmetastatic thyroid tumors. Thyroid surgery was preceded by no treatment in any patient. Regarding the study as a whole: Significantly greater TCR beta diversity was reportedly found in malignant thyroid tumors than in benign nodules (in blood and tumor).

With MiXCR, TCRdb called clones anew from the PCR reads. Here the sample spans over 10,000 clones, about 12% being singletons. Trimming at V came to 6 bases and at J to 4 bases, leaving 1 base not matched to a gene. The CDR3 is made up of 12 amino acids. Germline V lookup: CDR1 MDHEN, CDR2 SYDVKM. V usage is TRBV28 and J usage is TRBJ2-5; 8 positions agree with TRBD1. This TCR derives from a female donor with papillary thyroid cancer or a benign thyroid nodule (not recorded which). Some clones in this sample may be carry-over from other donors' samples. Input material: blood. CDR3 residues: CASSTGGETQYF. The CDR3, as DNA: TGTGCCAGCAGCACAGGGGGAGAGACCCAGTACTTC. The whole variable domain, remainder taken from reference TRBV28 and TRBJ2-5, is DVKVTQSSRYLVKRTGEKVFLECVQDMDHENMFWYRQDPGLGLRLIYFSYDVKMKEKGDIPEGYSVSREKKERFSLILESASTNQTSMYLCASSTGGETQYFGPGTRLLVL.